This T cell receptor (beta chain) was obtained from a study of cytomegalovirus exposure and HLA in healthy donors. Regarding the study as a whole: The classifier was said to identify cytomegalovirus status with high specificity and sensitivity. An apparent linkage of common viral pathogens to several of the most significant clusters emerged in a later analysis. As immune exposure information, only CMV serostatus was available. Most TCR beta V segments were productive about 90% or about 30% of the time in an earlier analysis.

The PCR used 60 Vbeta and 13 Jbeta primers. The method was immunoSEQ multiplex PCR; TCRdb's version includes in-frame clones alone and lacks a portion of them. Of 50,000 or so clones listed, 65% to 85% are singletons. As regards this clone: Its specificity is not known.

The CDR3 loop spans 14 amino acids. Trimming cost V 4 bases and J 5 bases, with 14 bases left between them. Germline V gene data show CDR1 as MNHEY and CDR2 as SVGAGI. Sequencing used PBMCs. This chain connects TRBV6-5 to TRBJ2-5; possibly TRBD1 for D (5 bases). This receptor was obtained from a boy between 10 and 17 years old in good health and CMV-seropositive. The CDR3, as DNA: TGTGCCAGCAGTTTTCAGGGAACTTGGGAGACCCAGTACTTC. Translated, it gives CASSFQGTWETQYF.